This is a list of T cell receptor beta chains from one sample in a study of blood T cell repertoires in COVID-19. TCRdb's copy holds only in-frame clones and misses some; the assay was immunoSEQ multiplex PCR. This table has a few hundred thousand clones, 80% to 90% appearing once. Sequenced input: PBMCs or T cells enriched from blood (not recorded which). Receptors originate from a man younger than 40 who had recovered from COVID-19. CDR3s include the opening cysteine and the closing phenylalanine or tryptophan. A D gene is named only where the DNA matches it firmly. The size of a clone is reported for some rows only, either as once, few or many, or as a class for expanded clones.

abundance: -; d_gene: -; len: 15; j_gene: TRBJ2-7; v_gene: TRBV7-6; CDR3nt: TGTGCCAGCAGCTCATCAGGGGTTATGGACTACGAGCAGTACTTC; CDR3aa: CASSSSGVMDYEQYF
abundance: -; d_gene: TRBD1; len: 15; j_gene: TRBJ2-7; v_gene: TRBV4-1; CDR3nt: TGCGCCAGCAGCTTCCAACTACAGGGGTCGGGGGAGCAGTACTTC; CDR3aa: CASSFQLQGSGEQYF
abundance: -; d_gene: TRBD2; len: 15; j_gene: TRBJ2-3; v_gene: TRBV2; CDR3nt: TGTGCCAGCACGGCCACTAGCGGGGGCACAGATACGCAGTATTTT; CDR3aa: CASTATSGGTDTQYF
abundance: once; d_gene: -; len: 13; j_gene: TRBJ1-1; v_gene: TRBV6-6; CDR3nt: TGTGCCAGCAGGATACAGGTCTACACTGAAGCTTTCTTT; CDR3aa: CASRIQVYTEAFF
abundance: -; d_gene: TRBD1; len: 14; j_gene: TRBJ1-1; v_gene: TRBV18; CDR3nt: TGTGCCAGCTCACCGGGACAGGGGAAAGCTGAAGCTTTCTTT; CDR3aa: CASSPGQGKAEAFF
abundance: -; d_gene: -; len: 16; j_gene: TRBJ1-3; v_gene: TRBV18; CDR3nt: TGTGCCAGCTCACCACTTGGTGAGCCCTCTGGAAACACCATATATTTT; CDR3aa: CASSPLGEPSGNTIYF
abundance: once; d_gene: -; len: 12; j_gene: TRBJ2-3; v_gene: TRBV27; CDR3nt: TGTGCCAGCAGTCCAGGGGACGGTACGCAGTATTTT; CDR3aa: CASSPGDGTQYF
abundance: -; d_gene: -; len: 13; j_gene: TRBJ2-7; v_gene: TRBV5-6; CDR3nt: TGTGCCAGCAGCTTGGACAGTCCCGGCGAGCAGTACTTC; CDR3aa: CASSLDSPGEQYF
abundance: once; d_gene: -; len: 13; j_gene: TRBJ1-6; v_gene: TRBV6-2/TRBV6-3; CDR3nt: TGTGCCAGCAGTCGAGACAGACCGATACCCCTCCACTTT; CDR3aa: CASSRDRPIPLHF
abundance: -; d_gene: TRBD1; len: 15; j_gene: TRBJ2-7; v_gene: TRBV30; CDR3nt: TGTGCCTGGACCAATCCTGACAGGGAGCTCCCCGAGCAGTACTTC; CDR3aa: CAWTNPDRELPEQYF
abundance: -; d_gene: -; len: 14; j_gene: TRBJ2-1; v_gene: TRBV7-2; CDR3nt: TGTGCCAGCAGCTTAGGACTAGTAGGGGATGAGCAGTTCTTC; CDR3aa: CASSLGLVGDEQFF
abundance: -; d_gene: -; len: 14; j_gene: TRBJ1-2; v_gene: TRBV7-2; CDR3nt: TGTGCCAGCAGCTTCTTCGGTCAGGGAGGCGGCTACACCTTC; CDR3aa: CASSFFGQGGGYTF
abundance: -; d_gene: -; len: 15; j_gene: TRBJ2-2; v_gene: TRBV5-1; CDR3nt: TGCGCCAGCAGCTTGGGGCCGGGGGACACCGGGGAGCTGTTTTTT; CDR3aa: CASSLGPGDTGELFF
abundance: -; d_gene: -; len: 15; j_gene: TRBJ1-5; v_gene: TRBV7-9; CDR3nt: TGTGCCAGCAGCCCAGAGGGTGGAGGGAATCAGCCCCAGCATTTT; CDR3aa: CASSPEGGGNQPQHF
abundance: few; d_gene: TRBD2; len: 15; j_gene: TRBJ2-1; v_gene: TRBV5-1; CDR3nt: TGCGCCAGCAGCTTGACGGGGGGAACCTACAATGAGCAGTTCTTC; CDR3aa: CASSLTGGTYNEQFF
abundance: -; d_gene: -; len: 15; j_gene: TRBJ2-1; v_gene: TRBV7-9; CDR3nt: TGTGCCAGCAGCTTAGGCCTGGTAGCCTACAATGAGCAGTTCTTC; CDR3aa: CASSLGLVAYNEQFF
abundance: -; d_gene: TRBD1; len: 15; j_gene: TRBJ1-6; v_gene: TRBV7-9; CDR3nt: TGTGCCAGCAGCCCAGGGACAGGGACTTCCAAGGCCCTCCACTTT; CDR3aa: CASSPGTGTSKALHF
abundance: -; d_gene: TRBD2; len: 13; j_gene: TRBJ2-3; v_gene: TRBV11-3; CDR3nt: TGTGCCAGCAGCCCTAGCGGGGGGACGCCGCAGTATTTT; CDR3aa: CASSPSGGTPQYF
abundance: few; d_gene: -; len: 11; j_gene: TRBJ1-5; v_gene: TRBV12-3/TRBV12-4; CDR3nt: TGTGCCAGCAGTCGGGGAGGGCCCCAGCATTTT; CDR3aa: CASSRGGPQHF
abundance: -; d_gene: -; len: 12; j_gene: TRBJ1-1; v_gene: TRBV6-5; CDR3nt: TGTGCCAGCGGGGAGATGAACACTGAAGCTTTCTTT; CDR3aa: CASGEMNTEAFF
abundance: -; d_gene: -; len: 11; j_gene: TRBJ1-2; v_gene: TRBV6-6; CDR3nt: TGTGCCAGCAGTTACTCGCGGGTCTACACCTTC; CDR3aa: CASSYSRVYTF
abundance: -; d_gene: TRBD1; len: 14; j_gene: TRBJ2-1; v_gene: TRBV9; CDR3nt: TGTGCCAGCAGCGACAGGGGGCTTGACAATGAGCAGTTCTTC; CDR3aa: CASSDRGLDNEQFF
abundance: -; d_gene: -; len: 15; j_gene: TRBJ1-2; v_gene: TRBV9; CDR3nt: TGTGCCAGCTCCATCGACACCTCAGGAAACTATGGCTACACCTTC; CDR3aa: CASSIDTSGNYGYTF
abundance: -; d_gene: -; len: 14; j_gene: TRBJ1-6; v_gene: TRBV9; CDR3nt: TGTGCCAGCAGCGGAGGACAGATCAATTCACCCCTCCACTTT; CDR3aa: CASSGGQINSPLHF
abundance: -; d_gene: -; len: 11; j_gene: TRBJ2-7; v_gene: TRBV5-1; CDR3nt: TGCGCCAGCAGCTTGGCGTACGAGCAGTACTTC; CDR3aa: CASSLAYEQYF
abundance: -; d_gene: -; len: 15; j_gene: TRBJ2-7; v_gene: TRBV27; CDR3nt: TGTGCCAGCAGTTTTTCCGGGACAAACTCCTACGAGCAGTACTTC; CDR3aa: CASSFSGTNSYEQYF
abundance: -; d_gene: -; len: 15; j_gene: TRBJ2-5; v_gene: TRBV4-1; CDR3nt: TGCGCCAGCAGCTTGCACCGGGACTCCCGCGGGACCCAGTACTTC; CDR3aa: CASSLHRDSRGTQYF
abundance: few; d_gene: TRBD2; len: 16; j_gene: TRBJ2-5; v_gene: TRBV9; CDR3nt: TGTGCCAGCAGCGTAGCGGCGGGGGGAGTCACAGAGACCCAGTACTTC; CDR3aa: CASSVAAGGVTETQYF
abundance: -; d_gene: -; len: 14; j_gene: TRBJ1-1; v_gene: TRBV19; CDR3nt: TGTGCCAGTAGTTCTTATGAGTGGAACACTGAAGCTTTCTTT; CDR3aa: CASSSYEWNTEAFF
abundance: -; d_gene: -; len: 16; j_gene: TRBJ2-7; v_gene: TRBV4-2; CDR3nt: TGTGCCAGCAGCCAAGATGCCGGGGGACGACTCTACGAGCAGTACTTC; CDR3aa: CASSQDAGGRLYEQYF
abundance: -; d_gene: TRBD2; len: 16; j_gene: TRBJ2-3; v_gene: TRBV29-1; CDR3nt: TGCAGCGTTGAAGGTTTGCGGGGGGTACGCACAGATACGCAGTATTTT; CDR3aa: CSVEGLRGVRTDTQYF
abundance: -; d_gene: -; len: 15; j_gene: TRBJ1-5; v_gene: TRBV25-1; CDR3nt: TGTGCCAGCAGTGGGGGGGGGCGCGGCAATCAGCCCCAGCATTTT; CDR3aa: CASSGGGRGNQPQHF
abundance: -; d_gene: -; len: 11; j_gene: TRBJ1-2; v_gene: TRBV6-5; CDR3nt: TGTGCCAGCAGTTCACTCTATGGCTACACCTTC; CDR3aa: CASSSLYGYTF
abundance: -; d_gene: TRBD1; len: 12; j_gene: TRBJ1-1; v_gene: TRBV20-1; CDR3nt: TGCAGTGCTAGTCTAAACAGGGGGGAAGCTTTCTTT; CDR3aa: CSASLNRGEAFF
abundance: once; d_gene: TRBD1; len: 15; j_gene: TRBJ2-7; v_gene: TRBV3-1/TRBV3-2; CDR3nt: TGTGCCAGCAGCCAGGTCGGGACAGGGCCGGCCGAGCAGTACTTC; CDR3aa: CASSQVGTGPAEQYF
abundance: -; d_gene: -; len: 14; j_gene: TRBJ1-5; v_gene: TRBV7-2; CDR3nt: TGTGCCAGCAGCTTAGAAAGGGGGAATCAGCCCCAGCATTTT; CDR3aa: CASSLERGNQPQHF
abundance: once; d_gene: -; len: 13; j_gene: TRBJ2-3; v_gene: TRBV7-9; CDR3nt: TGTGCCAGCAGCTCCCCAGGGGCAGATACGCAGTATTTT; CDR3aa: CASSSPGADTQYF